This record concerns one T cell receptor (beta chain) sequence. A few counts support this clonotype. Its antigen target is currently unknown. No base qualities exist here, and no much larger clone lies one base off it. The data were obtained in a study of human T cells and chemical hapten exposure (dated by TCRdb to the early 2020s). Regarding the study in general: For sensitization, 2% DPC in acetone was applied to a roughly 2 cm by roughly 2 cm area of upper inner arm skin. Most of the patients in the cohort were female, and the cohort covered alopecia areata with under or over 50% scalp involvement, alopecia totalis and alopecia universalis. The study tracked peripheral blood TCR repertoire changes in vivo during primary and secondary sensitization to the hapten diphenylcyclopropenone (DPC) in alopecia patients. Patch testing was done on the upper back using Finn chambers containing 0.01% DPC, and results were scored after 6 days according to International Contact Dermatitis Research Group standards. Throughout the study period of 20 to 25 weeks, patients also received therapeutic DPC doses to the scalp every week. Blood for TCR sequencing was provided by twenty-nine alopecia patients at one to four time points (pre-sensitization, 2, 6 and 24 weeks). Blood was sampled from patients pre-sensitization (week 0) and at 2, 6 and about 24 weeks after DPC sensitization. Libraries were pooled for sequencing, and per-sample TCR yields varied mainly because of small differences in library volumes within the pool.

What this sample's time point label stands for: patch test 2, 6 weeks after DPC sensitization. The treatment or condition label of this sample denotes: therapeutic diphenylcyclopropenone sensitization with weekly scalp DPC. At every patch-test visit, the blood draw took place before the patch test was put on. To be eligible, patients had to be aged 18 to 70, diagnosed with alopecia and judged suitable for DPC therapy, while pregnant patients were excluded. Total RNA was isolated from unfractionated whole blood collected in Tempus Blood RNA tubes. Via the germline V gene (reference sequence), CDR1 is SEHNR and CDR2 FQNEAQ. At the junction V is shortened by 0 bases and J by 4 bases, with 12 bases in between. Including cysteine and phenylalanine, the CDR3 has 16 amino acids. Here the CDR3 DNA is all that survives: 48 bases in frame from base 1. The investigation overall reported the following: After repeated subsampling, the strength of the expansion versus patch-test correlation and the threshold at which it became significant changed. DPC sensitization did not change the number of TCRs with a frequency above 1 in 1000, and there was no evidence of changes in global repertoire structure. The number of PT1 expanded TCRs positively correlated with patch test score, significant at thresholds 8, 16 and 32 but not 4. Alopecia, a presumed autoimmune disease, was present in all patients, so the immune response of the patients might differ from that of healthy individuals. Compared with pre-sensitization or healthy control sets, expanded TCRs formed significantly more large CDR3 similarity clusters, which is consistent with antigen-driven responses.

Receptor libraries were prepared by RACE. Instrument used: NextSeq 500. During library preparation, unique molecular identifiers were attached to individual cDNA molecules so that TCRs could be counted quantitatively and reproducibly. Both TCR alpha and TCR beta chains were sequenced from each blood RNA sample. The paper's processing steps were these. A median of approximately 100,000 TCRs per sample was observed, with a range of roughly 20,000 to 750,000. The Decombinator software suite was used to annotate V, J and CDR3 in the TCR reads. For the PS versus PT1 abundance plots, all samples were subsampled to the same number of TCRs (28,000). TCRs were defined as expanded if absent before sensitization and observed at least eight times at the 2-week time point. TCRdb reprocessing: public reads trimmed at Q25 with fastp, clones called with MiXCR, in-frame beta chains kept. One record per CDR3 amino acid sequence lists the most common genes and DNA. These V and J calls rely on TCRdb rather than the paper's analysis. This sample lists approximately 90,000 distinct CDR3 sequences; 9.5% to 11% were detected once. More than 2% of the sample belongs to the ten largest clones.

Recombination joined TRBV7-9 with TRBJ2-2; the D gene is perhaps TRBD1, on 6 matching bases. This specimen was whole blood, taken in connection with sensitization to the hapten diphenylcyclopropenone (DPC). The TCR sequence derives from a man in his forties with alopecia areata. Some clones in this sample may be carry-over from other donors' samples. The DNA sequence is TGTGCCAGCAGCTTAGCGCTAGGACAGAGCACCGGGGAGCTGTTTTTT. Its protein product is CASSLALGQSTGELFF.